Listed below are T cell receptor beta chains from one sample, sequenced in a study of CD8 T cells in ankylosing spondylitis. TCRdb re-analysed the 5' RACE reads in MiXCR, keeping a single row per CDR3 protein. The sample includes 340,000 or so distinct CDR3 sequences, about 15% of them seen just once. What was sequenced was blood, either unsorted or a sorted T cell fraction (not recorded which). Source of these receptors: a male donor with ankylosing spondylitis or in good health (not recorded which). Each CDR3 is given with its conserved first and last residue. A D gene is named only where the DNA matches it firmly. Size values are once, few and many counts, or a class for expanded clones, and some rows have none.

j_call v_call clone_size d_call cdr3_nt cdr3_aa
TRBJ1-2 TRBV29-1 many NA TGCAGCGACCAGACAGGCAACTATGGCTACACCTTC CSDQTGNYGYTF
TRBJ2-2 TRBV4-2 NA NA TGTGCCAGCAGCCAAGCTGAGGGGCTAGGCGGGGAGCTGTTTTTT CASSQAEGLGGELFF
TRBJ2-5 TRBV2 NA TRBD2 TGTGCCAGCAGGGCCACTAGCGGGCAAGAGACCCAGTACTTC CASRATSGQETQYF
TRBJ2-2 TRBV14 few NA TGTGCCAGCAGCCATTCAAGGACAACTCCGAACACCGGGGAGCTGTTTTTT CASSHSRTTPNTGELFF
TRBJ2-7 TRBV11-2 few NA TGTGCCAGCAAGCCCCGGGACATGCCCTACGAGCAGTACTTC CASKPRDMPYEQYF
TRBJ2-3 TRBV12-3/TRBV12-4 NA NA TGTGCCAGCGGCCCCGGGACCCTCGGTACAGATACGCAGTATTTT CASGPGTLGTDTQYF
TRBJ2-3 TRBV12-3/TRBV12-4 few TRBD1 TGTGCCAGCAGCCCCTCTGGGACAGGGGGTGCAGATACGCAGTATTTT CASSPSGTGGADTQYF
TRBJ2-3 TRBV10-1 few TRBD2 TGCGCCAGCGGGTGGACTAGCGGGAGAGAGACAGATACGCAGTATTTT CASGWTSGRETDTQYF
TRBJ2-7 TRBV12-3/TRBV12-4 few NA TGTGCCAGCAGCCCCGAGGGGCAGGGACCCTACGAGCAGTACTTC CASSPEGQGPYEQYF
TRBJ2-6 TRBV5-6 few TRBD2 TGTGCCAGCAGCTTGCAGTTTGGCAGGGAGGGCTCTGGGGCCAACGTCCTGACTTTC CASSLQFGREGSGANVLTF
TRBJ2-7 TRBV20-1 few TRBD1 TGCAGTGCCCAGGACAGGGAAATAGGATACGAGCAGTACTTC CSAQDREIGYEQYF
TRBJ1-1 TRBV12-3/TRBV12-4 NA NA TGTGCCAGCAGTACCCCCCCCCTCGACACTGAAGCTTTCTTT CASSTPPLDTEAFF
TRBJ1-1 TRBV5-1 few NA TGCGCCAGCAGCGCCCACTCAGGTCCCGGGGTGAACACTGAAGCTTTCTTT CASSAHSGPGVNTEAFF
TRBJ1-5 TRBV19 NA NA TGTGCCAGTAGGGCCGGGAATCAGCCCCAGCATTTT CASRAGNQPQHF
TRBJ2-7 TRBV20-1 NA NA TGCAGTGCTAGAGTGAGGCGCGAGCAGTACTTC CSARVRREQYF
TRBJ2-3 TRBV20-1 few TRBD2 TGCAGTGCTACCTCCTCTAGCGGGGGCACAGATACGCAGTATTTT CSATSSSGGTDTQYF
TRBJ2-5 TRBV7-9 NA TRBD2 TGTGCCAGCAGCCATCCGACGGGGGGGGCCCAAGAGACCCAGTACTTC CASSHPTGGAQETQYF
TRBJ2-5 TRBV5-1 few NA TGCGCCAGCAGCTTGGCCCAGGTCCAAGAGACCCAGTACTTC CASSLAQVQETQYF
TRBJ2-1 TRBV6-6 NA NA TGTGCCAGCAGTTACAGGGGGAATGAGCAGTTCTTC CASSYRGNEQFF
TRBJ1-3 TRBV5-1 few NA TGCGCCAGCAGCCCCCAGGGAGACACCATATATTTT CASSPQGDTIYF
TRBJ1-3 TRBV20-1 few NA TGCAGTGCTAGCCCGGTAGCTGGAAACACCATATATTTT CSASPVAGNTIYF
TRBJ2-2 TRBV4-2 NA TRBD1 TGTGCCAGCAGAACCTTGCCCGCAAAGAACACAGGGGGAAGCACCGGGGAGCTGTTTTTT CASRTLPAKNTGGSTGELFF
TRBJ2-3 TRBV5-1 few TRBD2 TGCGCCAGCAGCTCTTACCCCGGACTAGCGGGACCAGATACGCAGTATTTT CASSSYPGLAGPDTQYF
TRBJ1-2 TRBV27 many TRBD1 TGTGCCAGCAGTTTATCAAGGGGGCCTAGCTATGGCTACACCTTC CASSLSRGPSYGYTF
TRBJ2-7 TRBV29-1 few NA TGCAGCGTTGGAGGCGGACAGATCTACGAGCAGTACTTC CSVGGGQIYEQYF
TRBJ2-7 TRBV6-1 few TRBD1 TGTGCCAGCAGTGGTTGGGGACAGGGGGCGGACGAGCAGTACTTC CASSGWGQGADEQYF
TRBJ2-7 TRBV12-3/TRBV12-4 NA NA TGTGCCAGCAGTTTTGGGTCCAGCTCCTACGAGCAGTACTTC CASSFGSSSYEQYF
TRBJ2-7 TRBV5-1 NA NA TGCGCCAGCAGCCCGGGACGGAGGGCCTACGAGCAGTACTTC CASSPGRRAYEQYF
TRBJ2-1 TRBV5-1 many TRBD2 TGCGCCAGCAGCTTGGCCCCCGCGGGGGGGTACAATGAGCAGTTCTTC CASSLAPAGGYNEQFF
TRBJ1-3 TRBV12-3/TRBV12-4 NA NA TGTGCCAGCTCCCGGGCCCAGTTCCCTGGAAACACCATATATTTT CASSRAQFPGNTIYF
TRBJ2-7 TRBV18 few TRBD1 TGTGCCAGCTCCCTCAGGGGGATCGATGAGCAGTACTTC CASSLRGIDEQYF
TRBJ2-4 TRBV3-1 NA TRBD2 TGTGCCAGCAGCCTAGCGGGAGTAAACATTCAGTACTTC CASSLAGVNIQYF
TRBJ2-3 TRBV3-1 NA NA TGTGCCAGCAGCCGACAGTCGATCGGGGGCACAGATACGCAGTATTTT CASSRQSIGGTDTQYF
TRBJ2-3 TRBV5-1 NA TRBD2 TGCGCCAGCAAAAAGACTAGCCGCACAGATACGCAGTATTTT CASKKTSRTDTQYF
TRBJ2-2 TRBV10-2 few TRBD1 TGCGCCAGCAGGGGGACAGGGGAAGGCACCGGGGAGCTGTTTTTT CASRGTGEGTGELFF
TRBJ1-1 TRBV6-1 many TRBD1 TGTGCCAGCAGACCAGACAGGGGAGGGACTGAAGCTTTCTTT CASRPDRGGTEAFF
TRBJ1-1 TRBV6-5 NA NA TGTGCCAGCAGTTCTATGACTGGGGGTGGGTACACTGAAGCTTTCTTT CASSSMTGGGYTEAFF
TRBJ1-1 TRBV12-3/TRBV12-4 NA NA TGTGCCAGCAGTCTCGGCGCAGCGAGCACTGAAGCTTTCTTT CASSLGAASTEAFF
TRBJ2-1 TRBV30 NA NA TGTGCCTGGAGTGTAAGAGGGGGGCCCTTGTACCAGTTCTTC CAWSVRGGPLYQFF
TRBJ2-1 TRBV10-3 few TRBD1 TGTGCCATCAGTGAGTCCCAACTCGGGACAGGGGGGAGGAATGAGCAGTTCTTC CAISESQLGTGGRNEQFF
TRBJ2-3 TRBV5-1 many TRBD2 TGCGCCAGCAGCCTAGTGAGCGGGACCCGGACAGATACGCAGTATTTT CASSLVSGTRTDTQYF
TRBJ2-5 TRBV7-6 once TRBD2 TGTGCCAGCAGCTTCTCTAGCGGGAATCGAGCCCAGTACTTC CASSFSSGNRAQYF
TRBJ2-1 TRBV7-9 many NA TGTGCCAGCAGCTTAGTGGCACTAGTCGATGAGCAGTTCTTC CASSLVALVDEQFF
TRBJ2-2 TRBV5-1 few TRBD1 TGCGCCAGCAGCCAGATACCGGGACAGGGGACCGGGGAGCTGTTTTTT CASSQIPGQGTGELFF
TRBJ2-7 TRBV2 many NA TGTGCCAGCAGTGATCAGGGCAGATCCTACGAGCAGTACTTC CASSDQGRSYEQYF
TRBJ2-1 TRBV7-2 NA TRBD1 TGTGCCAGCAGCTCACAGGGGGCTACTATCAATGAGCAGTTCTTC CASSSQGATINEQFF
TRBJ1-2 TRBV20-1 NA TRBD1 TGCAGTGCTAGTAGGGACAGAGGGGATCTAGCTAACTATGGCTACACCTTC CSASRDRGDLANYGYTF
TRBJ1-2 TRBV20-1 few TRBD1 TGCAGTGCTAGAGTACAGGGGAGGGGGACGAACTATGGCTACACCTTC CSARVQGRGTNYGYTF
TRBJ1-2 TRBV18 few NA TGTGCCAGCTCACCACTAACTGGGGAGGCCTATGGCTACACCTTC CASSPLTGEAYGYTF
TRBJ2-7 TRBV5-1 NA NA TGCGCCAGCAGCTTGTACGGGAGCTCCTACGAGCAGTACTTC CASSLYGSSYEQYF
TRBJ2-7 TRBV12-3/TRBV12-4 many TRBD1 TGTGCCAGCAGTCCGGGTGCACCTGATGGGTGGACAGGCTACGAGCAGTACTTC CASSPGAPDGWTGYEQYF
TRBJ1-1 TRBV5-1 few TRBD1 TGCGCCAGCAGCTTGGACACAGGGGGGTGGACTGAAGCTTTCTTT CASSLDTGGWTEAFF
TRBJ2-3 TRBV5-1 NA TRBD2 TGCGCCAGCAGCCAGCAGCGGGGGGGTACAGATACGCAGTATTTT CASSQQRGGTDTQYF
TRBJ2-4 TRBV7-9 NA NA TGTGCCAGCAGCCCCCTGGGCTTAGCCAAAAACATTCAGTACTTC CASSPLGLAKNIQYF